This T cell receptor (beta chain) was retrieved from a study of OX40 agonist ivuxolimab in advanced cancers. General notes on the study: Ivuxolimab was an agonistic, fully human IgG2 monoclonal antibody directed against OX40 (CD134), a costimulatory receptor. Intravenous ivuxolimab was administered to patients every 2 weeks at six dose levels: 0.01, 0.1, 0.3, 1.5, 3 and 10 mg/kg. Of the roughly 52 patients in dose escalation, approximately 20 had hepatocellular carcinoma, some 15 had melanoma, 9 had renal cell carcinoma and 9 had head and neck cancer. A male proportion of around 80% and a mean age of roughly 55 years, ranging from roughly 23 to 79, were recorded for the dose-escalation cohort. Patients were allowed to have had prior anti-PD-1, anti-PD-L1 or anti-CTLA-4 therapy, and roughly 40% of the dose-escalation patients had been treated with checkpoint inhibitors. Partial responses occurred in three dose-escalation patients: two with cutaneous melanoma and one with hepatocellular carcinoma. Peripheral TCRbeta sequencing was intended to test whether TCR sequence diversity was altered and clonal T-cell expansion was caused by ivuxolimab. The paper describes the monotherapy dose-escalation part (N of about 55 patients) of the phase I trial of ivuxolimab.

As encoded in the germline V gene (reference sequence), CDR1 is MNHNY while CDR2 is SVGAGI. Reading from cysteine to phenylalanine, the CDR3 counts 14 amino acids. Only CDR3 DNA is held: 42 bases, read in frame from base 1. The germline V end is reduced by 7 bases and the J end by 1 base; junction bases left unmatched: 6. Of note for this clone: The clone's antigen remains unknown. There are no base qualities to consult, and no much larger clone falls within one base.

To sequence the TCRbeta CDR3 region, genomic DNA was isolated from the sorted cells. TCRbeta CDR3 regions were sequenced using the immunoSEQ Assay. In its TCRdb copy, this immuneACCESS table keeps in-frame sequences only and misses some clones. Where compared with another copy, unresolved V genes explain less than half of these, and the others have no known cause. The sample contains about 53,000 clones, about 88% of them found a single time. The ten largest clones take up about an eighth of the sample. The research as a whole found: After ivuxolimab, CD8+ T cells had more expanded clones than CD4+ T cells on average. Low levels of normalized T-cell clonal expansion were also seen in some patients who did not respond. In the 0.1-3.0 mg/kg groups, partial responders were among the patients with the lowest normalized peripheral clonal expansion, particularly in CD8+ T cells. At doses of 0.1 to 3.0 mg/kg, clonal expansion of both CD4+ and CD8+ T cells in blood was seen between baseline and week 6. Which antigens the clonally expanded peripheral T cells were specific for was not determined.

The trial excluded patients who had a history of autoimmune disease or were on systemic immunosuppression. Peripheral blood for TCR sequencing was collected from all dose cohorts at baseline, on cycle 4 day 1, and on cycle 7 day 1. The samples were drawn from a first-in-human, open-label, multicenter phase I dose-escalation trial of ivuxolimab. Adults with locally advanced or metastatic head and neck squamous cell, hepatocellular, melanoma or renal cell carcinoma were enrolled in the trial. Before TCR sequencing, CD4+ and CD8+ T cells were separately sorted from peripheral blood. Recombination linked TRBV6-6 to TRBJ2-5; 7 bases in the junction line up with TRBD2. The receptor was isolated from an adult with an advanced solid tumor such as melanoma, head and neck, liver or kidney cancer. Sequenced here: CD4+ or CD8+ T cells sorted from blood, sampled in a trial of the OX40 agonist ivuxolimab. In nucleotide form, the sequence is TGTGCCAGCAAGACGGGGGGTATCCAAGAGACCCAGTACTTC. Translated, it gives CASKTGGIQETQYF.